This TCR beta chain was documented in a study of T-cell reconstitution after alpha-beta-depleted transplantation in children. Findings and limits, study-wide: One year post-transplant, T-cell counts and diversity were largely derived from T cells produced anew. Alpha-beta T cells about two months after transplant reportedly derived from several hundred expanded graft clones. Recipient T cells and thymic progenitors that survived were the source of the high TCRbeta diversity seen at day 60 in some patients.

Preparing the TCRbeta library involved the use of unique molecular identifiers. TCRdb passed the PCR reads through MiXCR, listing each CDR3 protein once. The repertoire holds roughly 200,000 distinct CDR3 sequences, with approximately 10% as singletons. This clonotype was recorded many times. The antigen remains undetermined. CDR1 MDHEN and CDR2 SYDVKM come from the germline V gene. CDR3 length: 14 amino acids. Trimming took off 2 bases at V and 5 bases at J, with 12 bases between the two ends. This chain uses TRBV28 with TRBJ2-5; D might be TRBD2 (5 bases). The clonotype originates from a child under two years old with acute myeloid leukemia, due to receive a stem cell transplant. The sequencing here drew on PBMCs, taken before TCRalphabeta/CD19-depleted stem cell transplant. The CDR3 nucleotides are TGTGCCAGCAGTTTAGAGGGTCAGTGGGAGACCCAGTACTTC. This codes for CASSLEGQWETQYF.